This paragraph covers one TCR beta chain sequence. Antigen specificity is unknown. These data are taken from a study of T cell responses to AZD1222 COVID-19 vaccine. Study-level results: Targeting of unmutated variant regions was reportedly seen in nearly half of spike-specific TCRs.

Produced via immunoSEQ multiplex PCR; TCRdb's table is partial and in-frame only. The sample holds fewer than 110,000 clones, 90% to 95% seen once. The CDR3 totals 18 residues. Trimming at V came to 5 bases and at J to 0 bases, leaving 8 bases not matched to a gene. In germline, CDR1 is SGHVS, CDR2 FNYEAQ. J is TRBJ1-6 and V is TRBV7-6; the match to TRBD1 covers 9 bases. The starting material was peripheral blood, obtained on day 0 of AZD1222 vaccination. The receptor's source is an adult in good health. CDR3 DNA sequence: TGTGCCAGCAGCCCAGTGACAGGGGGGCCCTCCTATAATTCACCCCTCCACTTT. The encoded protein is CASSPVTGGPSYNSPLHF.